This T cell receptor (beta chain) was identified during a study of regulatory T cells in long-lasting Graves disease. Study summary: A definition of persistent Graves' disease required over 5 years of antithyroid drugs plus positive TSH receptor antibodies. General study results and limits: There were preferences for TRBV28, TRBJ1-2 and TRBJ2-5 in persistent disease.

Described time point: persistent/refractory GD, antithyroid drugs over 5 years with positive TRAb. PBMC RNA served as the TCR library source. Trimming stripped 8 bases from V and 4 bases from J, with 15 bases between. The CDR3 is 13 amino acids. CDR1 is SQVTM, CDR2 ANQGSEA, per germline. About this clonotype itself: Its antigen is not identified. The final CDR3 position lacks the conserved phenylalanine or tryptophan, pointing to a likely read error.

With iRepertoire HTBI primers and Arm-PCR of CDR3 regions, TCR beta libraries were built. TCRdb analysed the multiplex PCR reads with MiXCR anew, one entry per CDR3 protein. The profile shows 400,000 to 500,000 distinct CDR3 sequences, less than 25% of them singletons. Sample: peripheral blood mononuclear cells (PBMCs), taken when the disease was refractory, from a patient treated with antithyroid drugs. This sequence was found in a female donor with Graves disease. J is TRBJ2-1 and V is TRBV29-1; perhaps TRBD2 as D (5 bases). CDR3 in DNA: TGCAGCCTCTCCGACTACGAATACAATGAGCAGTTCTCC. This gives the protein CSLSDYEYNEQFS.